This T cell receptor (beta chain) was identified in a study of blood T cell repertoires in COVID-19. About the study: T cells, B-cell-depleted T cells, or PBMCs provided the cDNA or gDNA that served as material.

The germline V gene encodes CDR1 MNHEY and CDR2 SMNVEV (reference sequence). CDR3 size: 13 residues. The J segment lost 8 bases and the V segment lost 6 bases, leaving 8 bases of the junction unmatched. The repertoire was sequenced with immunoSEQ multiplex PCR; TCRdb's copy has only in-frame clones and lacks some. The sample lists about 83,000 clones; around nine tenths were seen once. The genes are TRBV27 and TRBJ1-2; TRBD1 agrees at 8 bases. Sequenced: peripheral blood. The clonotype originates from a woman of 80 years or more with active or convalescent COVID-19. As DNA, the CDR3 is TGTGCCAGCAGCAATGGACAGGGTTGGGGCTACACCTTC. Its translation: CASSNGQGWGYTF.